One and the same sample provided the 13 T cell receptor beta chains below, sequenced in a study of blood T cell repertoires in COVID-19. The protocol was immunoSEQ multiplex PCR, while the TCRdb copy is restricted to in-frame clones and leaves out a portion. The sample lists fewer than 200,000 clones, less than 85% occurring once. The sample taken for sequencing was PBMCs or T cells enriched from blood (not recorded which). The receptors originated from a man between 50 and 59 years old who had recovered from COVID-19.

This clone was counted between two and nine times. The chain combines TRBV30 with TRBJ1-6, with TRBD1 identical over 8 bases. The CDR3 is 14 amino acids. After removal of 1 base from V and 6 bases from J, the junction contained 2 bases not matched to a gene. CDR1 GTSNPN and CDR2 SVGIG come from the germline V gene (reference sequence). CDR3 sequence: CAWSAGQGNSPLHF. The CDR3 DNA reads TGTGCCTGGAGTGCAGGACAGGGTAATTCACCCCTCCACTTT.

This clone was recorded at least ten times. CDR3 coding DNA: TGCGCCAGCAGCTTAGGGAGCACTAATGAAAAACTGTTTTTT. Translated: CASSLGSTNEKLFF. The chain carries TRBV5-1 and TRBJ1-4; D not certain. The CDR3 totals 14 residues. Trimming left V 2 bases short and J 2 bases short, with 7 bases between. Per the germline V gene, CDR1 is SGHRS and CDR2 is YFSETQ.

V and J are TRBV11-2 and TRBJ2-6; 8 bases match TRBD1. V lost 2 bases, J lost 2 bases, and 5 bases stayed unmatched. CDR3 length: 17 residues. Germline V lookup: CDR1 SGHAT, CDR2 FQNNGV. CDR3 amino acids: CASSLSGGKAGANVLTF. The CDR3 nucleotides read TGTGCCAGCAGCTTATCAGGGGGCAAAGCTGGGGCCAACGTCCTGACTTTC.

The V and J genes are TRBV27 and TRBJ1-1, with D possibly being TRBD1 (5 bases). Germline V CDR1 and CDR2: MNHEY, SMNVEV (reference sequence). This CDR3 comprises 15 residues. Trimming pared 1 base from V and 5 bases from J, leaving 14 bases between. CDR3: CASSLYGGVRTEAFF. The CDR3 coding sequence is TGTGCCAGCAGTTTATATGGAGGGGTGAGGACTGAAGCTTTCTTT.

This chain's CDR3 is CASSYSAGWHQPQHF. The CDR3 region has the DNA TGTGCCAGCAGTTACTCGGCAGGGTGGCACCAGCCCCAGCATTTT. The chain is built from TRBV6-2 or TRBV6-3 and TRBJ1-5, with a weak D call TRBD1 (5 bases). The CDR3 extends over 15 amino acids. Looked up from germline, CDR1 is MNHEY and CDR2 is SVGEGT. V gave up 0 bases and J gave up 7 bases, with 13 bases separating them.

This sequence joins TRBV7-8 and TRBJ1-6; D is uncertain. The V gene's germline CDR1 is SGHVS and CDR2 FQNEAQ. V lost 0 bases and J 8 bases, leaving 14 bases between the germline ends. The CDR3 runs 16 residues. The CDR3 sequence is CASSLALSLIHSPLHF. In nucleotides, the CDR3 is TGTGCCAGCAGCTTAGCCCTCTCCTTAATCCATTCACCCCTCCACTTT.

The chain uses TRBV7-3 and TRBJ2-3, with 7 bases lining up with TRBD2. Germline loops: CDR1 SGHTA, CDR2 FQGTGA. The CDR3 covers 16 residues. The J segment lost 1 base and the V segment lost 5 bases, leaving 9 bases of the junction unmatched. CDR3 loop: CASSPGGSGRTDTQYF. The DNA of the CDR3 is TGTGCCAGCAGCCCGGGAGGAAGCGGCCGCACAGATACGCAGTATTTT.

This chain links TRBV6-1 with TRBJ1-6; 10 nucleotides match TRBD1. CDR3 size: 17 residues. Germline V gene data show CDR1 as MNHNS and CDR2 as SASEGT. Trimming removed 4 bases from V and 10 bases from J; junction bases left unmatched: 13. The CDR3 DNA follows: TGTGCCAGCAGTGGACCTCCGGGACAGGGGAGCGGATCACCCCTCCACTTT. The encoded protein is CASSGPPGQGSGSPLHF.

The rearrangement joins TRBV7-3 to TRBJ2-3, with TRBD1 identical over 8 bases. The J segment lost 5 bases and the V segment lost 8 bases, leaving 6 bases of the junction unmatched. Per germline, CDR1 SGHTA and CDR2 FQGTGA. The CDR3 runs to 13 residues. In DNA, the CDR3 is TGTGCCAGCCGTCAGGGGGCCGAAGATACGCAGTATTTT. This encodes CASRQGAEDTQYF.

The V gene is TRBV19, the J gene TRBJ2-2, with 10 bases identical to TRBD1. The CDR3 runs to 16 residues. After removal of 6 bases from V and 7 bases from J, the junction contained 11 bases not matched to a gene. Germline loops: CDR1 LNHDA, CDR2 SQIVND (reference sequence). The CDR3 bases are TGTGCCAGTAGATCGACAGGGGGCGCAGTTATCGGGGAGCTGTTTTTT. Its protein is CASRSTGGAVIGELFF.

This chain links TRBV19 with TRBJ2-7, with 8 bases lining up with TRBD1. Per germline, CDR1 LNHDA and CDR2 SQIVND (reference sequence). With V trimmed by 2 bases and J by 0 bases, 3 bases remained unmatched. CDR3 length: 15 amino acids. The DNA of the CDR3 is TGTGCCAGTAGTATAACAGGGGGTCACTCCTACGAGCAGTACTTC. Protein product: CASSITGGHSYEQYF. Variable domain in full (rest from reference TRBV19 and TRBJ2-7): DGGITQSPKYLFRKEGQNVTLSCEQNLNHDAMYWYRQDPGQGLRLIYYSQIVNDFQKGDIAEGYSVSREKKESFPLTVTSAQKNPTAFYLCASSITGGHSYEQYFGPGTRLTVT.

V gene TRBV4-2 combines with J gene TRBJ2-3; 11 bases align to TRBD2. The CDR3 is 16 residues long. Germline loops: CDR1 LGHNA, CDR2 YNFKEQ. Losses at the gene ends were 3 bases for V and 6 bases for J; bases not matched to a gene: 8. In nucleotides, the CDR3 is TGTGCCAGCAGCCACCTTCTAGCGGGGGGCCCCGATACGCAGTATTTT. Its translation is CASSHLLAGGPDTQYF.

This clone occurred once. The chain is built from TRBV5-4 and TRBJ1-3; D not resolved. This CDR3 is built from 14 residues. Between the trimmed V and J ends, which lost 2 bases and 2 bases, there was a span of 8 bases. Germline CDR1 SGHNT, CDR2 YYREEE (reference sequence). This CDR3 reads CASSFGGAGNTIYF. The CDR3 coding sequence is TGTGCCAGCAGCTTTGGCGGGGCTGGAAACACCATATATTTT.